A single sample is the source of the 8 T cell receptor beta chains below, sequenced in a study of blood T cell repertoires in COVID-19 (dated by TCRdb to 2020 to 2022). Library construction relied on the immunoSEQ multiplex PCR assay. Held by TCRdb, this immuneACCESS table contains in-frame sequences only and omits some clones. Under half of the omission traces to an unresolved V gene where checked; the cause of the rest is unknown. The sample table lists approximately 240,000 clones, approximately 80% of them with a count of one. Roughly 1.3% of the sample is taken by the ten largest. Material: PBMCs or T cells enriched from blood (not recorded which). All receptors come from a middle-aged woman with acute COVID-19.

The CDR3 DNA reads as TGTGCCAGCAGCGTGACACTTCCCCGGGAGACCCAGTACTTC. This gives the protein CASSVTLPRETQYF. The chain has TRBV2 and TRBJ2-5; D is ambiguous. The CDR3 is made up of 14 amino acids. V was clipped by 6 bases and J by 5 bases, with 16 bases between them. In germline, CDR1 is SNHLY, CDR2 FYNNEI.

This sequence joins TRBV27 and TRBJ1-1, with 8 positions matching TRBD1. V dropped 8 bases and J dropped 7; count of bases not matched to a gene: 12. The germline V gene encodes CDR1 MNHEY and CDR2 SMNVEV (reference sequence). This CDR3 has 14 amino acids. CDR3 protein: CASARIDDRGEAFF. The CDR3 DNA reads TGTGCCAGCGCAAGGATTGACGACAGGGGTGAAGCTTTCTTT.

The gene calls are TRBV6-2 or TRBV6-3 and TRBJ1-5; possible D gene TRBD1, 5 bases. Germline assignment: CDR1 MNHEY and CDR2 SVGEGT. Trimming pared 5 bases from V and 8 bases from J, leaving 16 bases between. The CDR3 is 14 residues long. DNA for the CDR3: TGTGCCAGCAGTCCCCAGGGTAATAGGGAGCCCCAGCATTTT. This encodes CASSPQGNREPQHF.

This clone was recorded a few times. The chain employs TRBV4-3 and TRBJ1-1; D might be TRBD1 (5 bases). V shed 0 bases and J shed 5 bases, with 13 bases lying between them. The CDR3 length is 15 residues. Germline-derived CDR1 and CDR2 are LGHNA and YSLEER. The CDR3 here is CASSQDRWGETEAFF. CDR3 DNA: TGCGCCAGCAGCCAAGACCGATGGGGGGAGACTGAAGCTTTCTTT.

The chain links TRBV10-1 to TRBJ2-7, with 8 bases that match TRBD2. Losses at the gene ends were 1 base for V and 4 bases for J; bases not matched to a gene: 6. Looked up from germline, CDR1 is WNHNN and CDR2 is SYGVQD (reference sequence). CDR3 length: 15 residues. Here the CDR3 DNA reads TGCGCCAGCAGTGAGTTTGCGGGGGGAACATACGAGCAGTACTTC. It specifies CASSEFAGGTYEQYF.

This clone was counted between two and nine times. V usage is TRBV25-1 and J usage is TRBJ1-1; D gene uncertain. CDR3 length equals 14 residues. Germline CDR1 MGHDK, CDR2 SYGVNS. Deletions cut 7 bases from V and 1 base from J, with 13 bases between. This CDR3 is CASTAGGSNTEAFF. The CDR3 bases are TGTGCCAGCACTGCGGGCGGCTCGAACACTGAAGCTTTCTTT. Together with reference TRBV25-1 and TRBJ1-1, the CDR3 gives the full variable domain: EADIYQTPRYLVIGTGKKITLECSQTMGHDKMYWYQQDPGMELHLIHYSYGVNSTEKGDLSSESTVSRIRTEHFPLTLESARPSHTSQYLCASTAGGSNTEAFFGQGTRLTVV.

V usage is TRBV24-1 and J usage is TRBJ1-1; TRBD1 is a possible D gene (5 bases). The germline gives CDR1 KGHDR, CDR2 SFDVKD. CDR3 length: 11 amino acids. V was shortened by 7 bases and J by 5 bases, with 7 bases between the two germline ends. The CDR3 nucleotides are TGTGCCACCAGCGGGGGGACTGAAGCTTTCTTT. Translation: CATSGGTEAFF.

This clone was counted many times. The chain combines TRBV6-5 with TRBJ1-1; D uncertain. The length of the CDR3 is 13 residues. The V end lost 7 bases, the J end lost 1 base, and 10 bases lay between the germline ends. Germline-derived CDR1 and CDR2 are MNHEY and SVGAGI. The CDR3 DNA is TGTGCCAGCATCTCCCCGGGGAACACTGAAGCTTTCTTT. This encodes CASISPGNTEAFF.